These T cell receptor beta chains were read from a single sample in a study of spatial heterogeneity in lung cancer. TCRdb fed the 5' RACE reads into MiXCR, producing one record per CDR3 protein. The repertoire holds approximately 11,000 distinct CDR3 sequences, 8.6% seen once, with about 24% in the top ten. Sequences were derived from PBMCs, sampled at surgery. All receptors come from a male donor with early-stage non-small cell lung cancer. Each CDR3 is given with its conserved first and last residue. Each record gives: V gene, D gene, J gene, clone size, CDR3 DNA, CDR3 protein. D genes are given only for firm matches. Not every row has a clone size; where given, it reads once, few, many or a size class.

V: TRBV3-1
D: TRBD2
J: TRBJ2-1
size: medium-sized
DNA: TGTGCCAGCAGCCCTTTGACTAGCGGGGGAATTAGCTCCTACAATGAGCAGTTCTTC
CDR3: CASSPLTSGGISSYNEQFF

V: TRBV12-3/TRBV12-4
D: NA
J: TRBJ2-1
size: many
DNA: TGTGCCAGCAGTTTGGGTGGGGGCAATGAGCAGTTCTTC
CDR3: CASSLGGGNEQFF

V: TRBV5-4
D: NA
J: TRBJ2-1
size: many
DNA: TGTGCCAGCAGCTTGGTCAGTATTGATGAGCAGTTCTTC
CDR3: CASSLVSIDEQFF

V: TRBV19
D: NA
J: TRBJ1-5
size: medium-sized
DNA: TGTGCCAGTAGTATAGGCCTGGCGGGCAATCAGCCCCAGCATTTT
CDR3: CASSIGLAGNQPQHF

V: TRBV28
D: NA
J: TRBJ2-4
size: few
DNA: TGTGCCAGCAGTTGGGGGGACGCAAACATTCAGTACTTC
CDR3: CASSWGDANIQYF

V: TRBV11-3
D: TRBD1
J: TRBJ2-7
size: many
DNA: TGTGCCAGCAGCTTTGGGACAGGGGACTACGAGCAGTACTTC
CDR3: CASSFGTGDYEQYF

V: TRBV19
D: NA
J: TRBJ2-1
size: many
DNA: TGTGCCAGTAGTATCGCACTAGGGGCGAATGAGCAGTTCTTC
CDR3: CASSIALGANEQFF

V: TRBV6-6
D: TRBD2
J: TRBJ2-3
size: many
DNA: TGTGCCAGCAGGACTAGCGGTAGCACAGATACGCAGTATTTT
CDR3: CASRTSGSTDTQYF

V: TRBV29-1
D: NA
J: TRBJ2-3
size: many
DNA: TGCAGCGTTGCCGTCCCTGGTGCGACAGATACGCAGTATTTT
CDR3: CSVAVPGATDTQYF

V: TRBV24-1
D: NA
J: TRBJ2-3
size: many
DNA: TGTGCCACTGGACAGTCCACAGATACGCAGTATTTT
CDR3: CATGQSTDTQYF

V: TRBV28
D: TRBD1
J: TRBJ1-2
size: NA
DNA: TGTGCCAGCAGAAACAGGGGAGCGGGCTACACCTTC
CDR3: CASRNRGAGYTF

V: TRBV7-2
D: TRBD1
J: TRBJ1-1
size: medium-sized
DNA: TGTGCCAGCAGCTCGGACAGGGGGAACACTGAAGCTTTCTTT
CDR3: CASSSDRGNTEAFF

V: TRBV11-2
D: NA
J: TRBJ2-3
size: many
DNA: TGTGCCAGCAGCTTCCGGACAGATACGCAGTATTTT
CDR3: CASSFRTDTQYF

V: TRBV20-1
D: NA
J: TRBJ2-5
size: many
DNA: TGCAGTGCCAGCCCAGGGCAAGAGACCCAGTACTTC
CDR3: CSASPGQETQYF

V: TRBV7-2
D: TRBD1
J: TRBJ1-5
size: few
DNA: TGTGCCAGCAGCGACCGGACAGGCCAGCCCCAGCATTTT
CDR3: CASSDRTGQPQHF

V: TRBV5-4
D: TRBD1
J: TRBJ2-3
size: many
DNA: TGTGCCAGCAGCTCAGGACAGGGGGACACAGATACGCAGTATTTT
CDR3: CASSSGQGDTDTQYF

V: TRBV29-1
D: NA
J: TRBJ2-6
size: many
DNA: TGCAGCGTTACCCAGGGGAGGGCGTACGGGGCCAACGTCCTGACTTTC
CDR3: CSVTQGRAYGANVLTF

V: TRBV5-1
D: TRBD1
J: TRBJ2-5
size: many
DNA: TGCGCCAGCAGCCCTGGGACAGGGGACGAGACCCAGTACTTC
CDR3: CASSPGTGDETQYF

V: TRBV10-3
D: TRBD2
J: TRBJ2-5
size: medium-sized
DNA: TGTGCCATCAGTTTTACGACTAGCTCAAGCCGCGAGACCCAGTACTTC
CDR3: CAISFTTSSSRETQYF

V: TRBV5-4
D: TRBD1
J: TRBJ1-4
size: many
DNA: TGTGCCAGCAGCACTAACAGGGGGGCCGATGAAAAACTGTTTTTT
CDR3: CASSTNRGADEKLFF

V: TRBV20-1
D: NA
J: TRBJ2-7
size: many
DNA: TGCAGTGCTAGAGGAGCCGGGACCAGCTCCTACGAGCAGTACTTC
CDR3: CSARGAGTSSYEQYF

V: TRBV30
D: NA
J: TRBJ2-1
size: NA
DNA: TGTGCCTGGAGTGTACTGGCCAATGAGCAGTTCTTC
CDR3: CAWSVLANEQFF

V: TRBV7-9
D: NA
J: TRBJ2-6
size: many
DNA: TGTGCCAGCAGCTTGCCCTACAACTCTGGGGCCAACGTCCTGACTTTC
CDR3: CASSLPYNSGANVLTF

V: TRBV7-2
D: TRBD2
J: TRBJ2-7
size: NA
DNA: TGTGCCAGCAGCTCCACCACCCTGGGCGCGCGGGACTACTACGAGCAGTACTTC
CDR3: CASSSTTLGARDYYEQYF

V: TRBV7-2
D: NA
J: TRBJ2-7
size: medium-sized
DNA: TGTGCCAGCAGCTCCTCAGGGCCCGGAGGCTACGAGCAGTACTTC
CDR3: CASSSSGPGGYEQYF

V: TRBV11-2
D: NA
J: TRBJ2-2
size: many
DNA: TGTGCCAGCAGCCTAAGAGTAGGGACCATCGCGAGCACCGGGGAGCTGTTTTTT
CDR3: CASSLRVGTIASTGELFF

V: TRBV7-2
D: TRBD1
J: TRBJ1-6
size: NA
DNA: TGTGCCAGCACCCTAGACAGGGCCGCACCCCTCCACTTT
CDR3: CASTLDRAAPLHF

V: TRBV9
D: NA
J: TRBJ1-1
size: many
DNA: TGTGCCAGCAGCGCGGGACCTTACACTGAAGCTTTCTTT
CDR3: CASSAGPYTEAFF

V: TRBV29-1
D: NA
J: TRBJ2-7
size: many
DNA: TGCAGCGTTGCCCGCAGGACAGACTACGAGCAGTACTTC
CDR3: CSVARRTDYEQYF